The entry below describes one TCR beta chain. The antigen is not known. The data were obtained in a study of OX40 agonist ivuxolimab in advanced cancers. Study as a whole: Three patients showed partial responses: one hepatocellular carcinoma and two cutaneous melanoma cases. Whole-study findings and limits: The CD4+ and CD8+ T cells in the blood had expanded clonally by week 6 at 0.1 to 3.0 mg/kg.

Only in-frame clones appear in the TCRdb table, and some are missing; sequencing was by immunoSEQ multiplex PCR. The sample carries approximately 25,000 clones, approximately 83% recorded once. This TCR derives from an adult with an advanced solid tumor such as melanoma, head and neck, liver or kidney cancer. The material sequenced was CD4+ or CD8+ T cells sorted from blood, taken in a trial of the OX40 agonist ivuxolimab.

CDR3 in amino acids: CASSLVQLAGGPDTQYF. CDR3 bases: TGTGCCAGCAGTTTAGTCCAACTAGCGGGGGGGCCAGATACGCAGTATTTT. J is TRBJ2-3 and V is TRBV28; TRBD2 matches at 13 bases. This CDR3 spans 17 amino acids. V gave up 2 bases and J gave up 4 bases; unmatched junction bases: 6. Germline V gene data show CDR1 as MDHEN and CDR2 as SYDVKM.